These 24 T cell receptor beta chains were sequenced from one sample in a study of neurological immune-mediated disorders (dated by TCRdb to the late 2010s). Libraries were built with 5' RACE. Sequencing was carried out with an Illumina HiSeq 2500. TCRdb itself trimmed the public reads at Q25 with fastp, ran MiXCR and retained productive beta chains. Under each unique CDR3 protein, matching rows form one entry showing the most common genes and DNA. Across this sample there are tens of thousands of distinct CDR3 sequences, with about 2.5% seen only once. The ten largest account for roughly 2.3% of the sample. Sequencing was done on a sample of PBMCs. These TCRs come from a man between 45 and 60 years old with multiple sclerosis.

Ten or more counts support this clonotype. CDR3 in amino acids: CAISEGFSTDTQYF. In DNA form, the CDR3 reads TGTGCCATCAGTGAGGGGTTTAGCACAGATACGCAGTATTTT. J is TRBJ2-3 and V is TRBV10-3; D call uncertain. The CDR3 covers 14 residues. Trimming took 2 bases from V and 0 from J, leaving 6 bases between them. Germline CDR1 ENHRY, CDR2 SYGVKD.

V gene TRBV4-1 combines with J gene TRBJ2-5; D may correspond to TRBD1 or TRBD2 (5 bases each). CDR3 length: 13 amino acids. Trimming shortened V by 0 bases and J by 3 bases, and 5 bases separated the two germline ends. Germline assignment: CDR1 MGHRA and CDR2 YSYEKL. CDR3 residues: CASSQEGEETQYF. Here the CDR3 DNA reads TGCGCCAGCAGCCAAGAGGGGGAAGAGACCCAGTACTTC.

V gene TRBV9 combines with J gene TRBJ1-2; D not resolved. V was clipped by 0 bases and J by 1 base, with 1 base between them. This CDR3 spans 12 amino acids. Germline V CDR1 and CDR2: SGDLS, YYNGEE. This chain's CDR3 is CASSVGNYGYTF. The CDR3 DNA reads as TGTGCCAGCAGCGTAGGTAACTATGGCTACACCTTC.

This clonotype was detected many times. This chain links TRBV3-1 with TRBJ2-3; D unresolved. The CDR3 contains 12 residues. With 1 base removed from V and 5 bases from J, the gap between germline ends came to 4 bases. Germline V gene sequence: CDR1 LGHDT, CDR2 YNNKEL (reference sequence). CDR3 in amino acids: CASSQGQDTQYF. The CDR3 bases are TGTGCCAGCAGCCAAGGTCAAGATACGCAGTATTTT.

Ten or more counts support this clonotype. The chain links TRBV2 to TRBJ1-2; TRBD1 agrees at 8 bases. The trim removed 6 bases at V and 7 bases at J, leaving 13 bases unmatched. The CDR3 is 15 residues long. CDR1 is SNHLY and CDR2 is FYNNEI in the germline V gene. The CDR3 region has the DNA TGTGCCAGCAGGAGGGGGGACAGGAACGAACTTGGCTACACCTTC. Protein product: CASRRGDRNELGYTF.

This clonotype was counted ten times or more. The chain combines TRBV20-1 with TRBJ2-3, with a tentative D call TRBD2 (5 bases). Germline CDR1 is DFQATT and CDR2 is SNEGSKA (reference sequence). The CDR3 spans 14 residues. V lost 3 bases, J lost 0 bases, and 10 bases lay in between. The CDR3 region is CSASPGSSTDTQYF. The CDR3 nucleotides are TGCAGTGCTAGTCCGGGGTCTAGCACAGATACGCAGTATTTT.

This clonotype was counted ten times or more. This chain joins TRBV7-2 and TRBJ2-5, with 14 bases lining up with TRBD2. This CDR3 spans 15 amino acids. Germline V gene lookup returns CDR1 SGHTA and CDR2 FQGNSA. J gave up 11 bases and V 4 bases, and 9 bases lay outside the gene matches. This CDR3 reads CASSWPPGLAGVQYF. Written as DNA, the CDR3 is TGTGCCAGCAGCTGGCCTCCGGGACTAGCGGGGGTTCAGTACTTC.

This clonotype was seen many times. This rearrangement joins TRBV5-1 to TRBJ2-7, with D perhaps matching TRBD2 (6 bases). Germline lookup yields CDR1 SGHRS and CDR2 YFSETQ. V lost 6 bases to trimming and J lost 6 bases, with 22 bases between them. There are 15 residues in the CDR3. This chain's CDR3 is CASNTRPDGGVEQYF. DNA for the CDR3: TGCGCCAGCAACACCCGGCCAGACGGAGGGGTCGAGCAGTACTTC.

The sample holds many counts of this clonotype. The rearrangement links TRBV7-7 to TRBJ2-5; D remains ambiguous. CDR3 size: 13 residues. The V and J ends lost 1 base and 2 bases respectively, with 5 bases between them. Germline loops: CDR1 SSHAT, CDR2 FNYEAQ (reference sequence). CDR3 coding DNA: TGTGCCAGCAGCTTAGTACAGCAAGAGACCCAGTACTTC. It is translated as CASSLVQQETQYF.

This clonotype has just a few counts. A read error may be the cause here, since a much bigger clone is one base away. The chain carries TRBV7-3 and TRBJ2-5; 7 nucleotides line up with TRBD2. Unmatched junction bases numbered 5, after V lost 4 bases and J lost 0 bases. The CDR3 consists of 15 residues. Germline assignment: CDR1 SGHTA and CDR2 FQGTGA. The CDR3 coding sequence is TGTGCCAGCAGCTCGGACGGGGGGAACCAAGAGACCCAGTACTTC. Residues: CASSSDGGNQETQYF.

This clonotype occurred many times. The CDR3, as DNA: TGTGCCAGCAGTAAATCCGGGACATCCTTTTTCTATGGCTACACCTTC. Amino acids: CASSKSGTSFFYGYTF. The V gene is TRBV12-3 or TRBV12-4, the J gene TRBJ1-2; tentatively, D is TRBD1 (6 bases). Trimming took 5 bases from V and 4 from J, leaving 20 bases between them. The CDR3 consists of 16 residues.

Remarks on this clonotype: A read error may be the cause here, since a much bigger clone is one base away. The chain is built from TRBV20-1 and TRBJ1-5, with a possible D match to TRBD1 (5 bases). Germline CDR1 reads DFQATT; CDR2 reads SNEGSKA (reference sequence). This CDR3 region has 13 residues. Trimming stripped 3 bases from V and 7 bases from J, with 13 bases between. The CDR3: CSASSGTGQPQHF. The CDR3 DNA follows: TGCAGTGCTAGCTCGGGGACGGGGCAGCCCCAGCATTTT.

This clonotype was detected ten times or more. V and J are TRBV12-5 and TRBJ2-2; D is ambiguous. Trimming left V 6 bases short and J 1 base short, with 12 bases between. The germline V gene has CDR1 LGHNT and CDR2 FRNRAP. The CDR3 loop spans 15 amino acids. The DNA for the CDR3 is TGTGCTAGTGGCGAATTTATTGGGAACACCGGGGAGCTGTTTTTT. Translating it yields CASGEFIGNTGELFF.

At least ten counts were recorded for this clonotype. Here the CDR3 DNA reads TGTGCCAGCAGTTACCCCCAGGGTTTCCGCAATCAGCCCCAGCATTTT. It codes for CASSYPQGFRNQPQHF. This sequence joins TRBV6-2 or TRBV6-3 and TRBJ1-5; weak D call: TRBD1 (5 bases). Germline V CDR1 and CDR2: MNHEY, SVGEGT. The V and J ends lost 2 bases and 2 bases respectively, with 13 bases between them. This CDR3 contains 16 residues.

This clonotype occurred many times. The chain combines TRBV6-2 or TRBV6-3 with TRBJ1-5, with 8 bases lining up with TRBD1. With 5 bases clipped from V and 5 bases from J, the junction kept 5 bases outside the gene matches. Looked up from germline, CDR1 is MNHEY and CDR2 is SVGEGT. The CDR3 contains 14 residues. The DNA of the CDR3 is TGTGCCAGCAGTACCCGACAGGGGCATCAGCCCCAGCATTTT. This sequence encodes CASSTRQGHQPQHF.

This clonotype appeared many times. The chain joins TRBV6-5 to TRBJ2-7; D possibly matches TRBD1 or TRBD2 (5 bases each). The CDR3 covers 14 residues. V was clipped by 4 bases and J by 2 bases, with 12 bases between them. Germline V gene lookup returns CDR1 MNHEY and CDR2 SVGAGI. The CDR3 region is CASSSWDGAYEQYF. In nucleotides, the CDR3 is TGTGCCAGCAGTTCCTGGGACGGGGCCTACGAGCAGTACTTC.

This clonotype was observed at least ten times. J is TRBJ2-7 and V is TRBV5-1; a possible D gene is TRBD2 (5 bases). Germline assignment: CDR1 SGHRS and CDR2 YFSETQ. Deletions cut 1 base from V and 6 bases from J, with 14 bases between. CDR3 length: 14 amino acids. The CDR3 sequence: CASSLQDSSGEQYF. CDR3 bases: TGCGCCAGCAGCTTGCAGGACTCGTCGGGCGAGCAGTACTTC.

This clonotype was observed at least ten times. The CDR3 sequence is CASSVVGRAEAFF. CDR3 nucleotides: TGTGCCAGCAGCGTAGTCGGTAGGGCAGAAGCTTTCTTT. V gene TRBV9 combines with J gene TRBJ1-1; D gene uncertain. The CDR3 spans 13 residues. V lost 0 bases and J 8 bases, leaving 11 bases between the germline ends. The V gene's germline CDR1 is SGDLS and CDR2 YYNGEE.

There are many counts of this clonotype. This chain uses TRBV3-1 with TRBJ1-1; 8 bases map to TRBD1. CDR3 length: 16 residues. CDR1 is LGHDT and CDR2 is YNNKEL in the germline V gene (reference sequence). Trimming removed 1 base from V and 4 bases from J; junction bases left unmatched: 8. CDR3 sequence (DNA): TGTGCCAGCAGCCAAGTCGACAGGGGTTTTAGCACTGAAGCTTTCTTT. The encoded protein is CASSQVDRGFSTEAFF.

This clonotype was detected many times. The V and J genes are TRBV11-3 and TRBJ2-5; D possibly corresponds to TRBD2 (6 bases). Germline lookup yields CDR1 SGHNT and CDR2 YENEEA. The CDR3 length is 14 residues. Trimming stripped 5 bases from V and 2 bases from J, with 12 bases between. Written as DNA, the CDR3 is TGTGCCAGCAGCCCGCCGACTAGACAAGAGACCCAGTACTTC. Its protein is CASSPPTRQETQYF.

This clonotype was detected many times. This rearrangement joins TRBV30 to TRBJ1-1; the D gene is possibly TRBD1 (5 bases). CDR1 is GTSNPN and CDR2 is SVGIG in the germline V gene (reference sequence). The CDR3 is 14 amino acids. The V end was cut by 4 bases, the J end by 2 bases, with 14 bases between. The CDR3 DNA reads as TGTGCCTGGAATAACCGGGGACTAAACACTGAAGCTTTCTTT. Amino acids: CAWNNRGLNTEAFF.

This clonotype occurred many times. The CDR3 nucleotides are TGTGCCAGCAGCAGCAGCCGGGACAGGGGGGGTAGTGGCAATCAGCCCCAGCATTTT. The encoded protein is CASSSSRDRGGSGNQPQHF. V and J are TRBV7-8 and TRBJ1-5, with TRBD1 matching over 11 bases. The ends lost 5 bases at V and 2 bases at J; junction bases unmatched: 14. The germline V gene has CDR1 SGHVS and CDR2 FQNEAQ. The CDR3 runs 19 residues.

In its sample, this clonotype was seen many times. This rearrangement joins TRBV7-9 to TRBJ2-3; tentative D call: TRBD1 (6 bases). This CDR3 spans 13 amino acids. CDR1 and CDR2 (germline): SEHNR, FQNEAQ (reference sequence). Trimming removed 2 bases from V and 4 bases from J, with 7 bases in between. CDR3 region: CASSLRQADTQYF. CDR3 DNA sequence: TGTGCCAGCAGCTTACGACAGGCAGATACGCAGTATTTT.

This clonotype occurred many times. The CDR3 loop reads CAISELGTGNQPQHF. The CDR3 region has the DNA TGTGCCATCAGTGAGCTTGGGACAGGTAATCAGCCCCAGCATTTT. The chain links TRBV10-3 to TRBJ1-5; 8 bases agree with TRBD1. V was pared by 2 bases and J by 4 bases, with 4 bases of the junction left unmatched. CDR3 length: 15 amino acids. Germline-derived CDR1 and CDR2 are ENHRY and SYGVKD.